One and the same sample provided the 24 T cell receptor beta chains below, sequenced in a study of tumor-infiltrating lymphocytes in glioblastoma multiforme. Multiple V-beta primers and a C-beta primer amplified TCRB from RNA. Using its own MiXCR run on the multiplex PCR reads, TCRdb lists one record per CDR3 protein. This sample yields about 32,000 distinct CDR3 sequences, of which around 60% are seen a single time; roughly 31% belongs to the top ten. The sample was brain tumor tissue. The receptors come from a male donor with glioblastoma.

This clonotype has a single count. The genes are TRBV4-1 and TRBJ2-2, with D possibly matching TRBD1 (5 bases). CDR1 and CDR2 (germline): MGHRA, YSYEKL. Deletions cut 9 bases from V and 0 bases from J, with 17 bases between. CDR3 size: 16 residues. CDR3 bases: TGCGCCAGTAGCAGAAAAGGGGATACGAACACCGGGGAGCTGTTTTTT. Encoded protein: CASSRKGDTNTGELFF.

This clonotype is classed as medium-sized. The chain links TRBV10-3 to TRBJ1-3; D is undetermined. The V gene lost 6 bases and the J gene lost 0 bases, with 12 bases spanning the gap. The CDR3 consists of 15 residues. The germline gives CDR1 ENHRY, CDR2 SYGVKD. The CDR3 is CAIREIPSSGNTIYF. DNA of the CDR3: TGTGCCATCAGGGAGATTCCGAGCTCTGGAAACACCATATATTTT.

J is TRBJ1-1 and V is TRBV28, with D perhaps TRBD1 (5 bases). The CDR3 is 14 residues long. CDR1 and CDR2 (germline): MDHEN, SYDVKM. V was shortened by 3 bases and J by 4 bases, with 12 bases between the two germline ends. The CDR3 nucleotides read TGTGCCAGCAGTTTGAAGGGGTTACCCACTGAAGCTTTCTTT. It encodes CASSLKGLPTEAFF.

The table lists this clonotype with a few counts. The gene calls are TRBV5-1 and TRBJ2-3; D not certain. Germline V lookup: CDR1 SGHRS, CDR2 YFSETQ. Deletions cut 1 base from V and 4 bases from J, with 13 bases between. The length of the CDR3 is 15 residues. This chain's CDR3 is CASSLTDIRADTQYF. The CDR3 DNA follows: TGCGCCAGCAGCTTGACCGATATAAGGGCAGATACGCAGTATTTT.

In the case of this clonotype: Compared with germline, one end of the junction differs, possibly owing to a read error. This rearrangement joins TRBV20-1 to TRBJ2-1, with 9 bases matching TRBD2. The CDR3 runs to 14 residues. Germline V gene data show CDR1 as DFQATT and CDR2 as SNEGSKA (reference sequence). CDR3 loop: CSARGALAGNDQFF. For the CDR3, the DNA is TGCAGTGCTAGAGGGGCACTAGCGGGCAATGATCAGTTCTTC.

On this clonotype: One end of the junction fails to match germline, which may point to a read error. CDR3 loop: CAGRETRDRGLSGELFF. CDR3 bases: TGTGCCGGCAGAGAGACCCGGGACAGGGGATTATCCGGGGAGCTGTTTTTT. The chain has TRBV6-1 and TRBJ2-2, with 10 bases identical to TRBD1. Germline CDR1 and CDR2: MNHNS and SASEGT. This CDR3 spans 17 amino acids.

Many counts were recorded for this clonotype. The V gene is TRBV5-6, the J gene TRBJ1-2; 9 nucleotides align to TRBD1. The V segment lost 1 base and the J segment 7 bases; nucleotides outside the gene matches: 2. Germline CDR1 and CDR2: SGHDT and YYEEEE. The CDR3 is 13 residues long. The CDR3 protein is CASSLWDRAGYTF. CDR3 nucleotide sequence: TGTGCCAGCAGCTTGTGGGACAGGGCTGGCTACACCTTC.

As for this clonotype: At one of its ends the junction is not consistent with the germline gene, which may arise from a read error. This chain joins TRBV14 and TRBJ1-6; D call uncertain. The CDR3 extends over 13 amino acids. In germline, CDR1 is SGHDN, CDR2 FVKESK. In DNA form, the CDR3 reads TGTGCCAGCAGCAAAGGACTCTGGCCACCCCTCCATTTT. This gives the protein CASSKGLWPPLHF.

This clonotype was seen at least ten times. V is TRBV4-1 and J is TRBJ2-1; TRBD2 matches at 8 bases. Trimming cost V 3 bases and J 9 bases; bases outside gene matches: 4. The length of the CDR3 is 13 residues. Germline values: CDR1 MGHRA, CDR2 YSYEKL. The CDR3 region has the DNA TGCGCCAGCAGCCAGGAGACTAGCGTTGAGCAGTTCTTC. It is translated as CASSQETSVEQFF.

In this sample, this clonotype turned up a few times. CDR3 amino acids: CASSPTSGLQETQYF. In nucleotides, the CDR3 is TGTGCCAGCTCCCCGACGTCGGGTCTCCAGGAGACCCAGTACTTC. The rearrangement joins TRBV18 to TRBJ2-5; no clear D gene. V gave up 6 bases and J gave up 5 bases, with 19 bases separating them. CDR1 and CDR2 from the germline V gene are KGHSH and LQKENI. This CDR3 spans 15 amino acids.

The gene calls are TRBV6-5 and TRBJ1-4; tentative D call: TRBD1 (6 bases). V was pared by 5 bases and J by 8 bases, with 18 bases between. The CDR3 totals 15 residues. Germline CDR1 and CDR2: MNHEY and SVGAGI. The CDR3 region is CASSPRGALGEKLFF. The CDR3 DNA follows: TGTGCCAGCAGTCCCCGGGGGGCCTTGGGGGAAAAACTGTTTTTT.

In its sample, this clonotype was seen a few times. The rearrangement joins TRBV6-2 or TRBV6-3 to TRBJ2-7, with D unresolved. The CDR3 is made up of 14 amino acids. V was shortened by 5 bases and J by 0 bases, with 11 bases between the two germline ends. Germline V CDR1 and CDR2: MNHEY, SVGEGT. CDR3 residues: CASSPSLSSYEQYF. The CDR3 nucleotides are TGTGCCAGCAGTCCTTCTCTTTCCTCCTACGAGCAGTACTTC.

The chain recombines TRBV10-2 with TRBJ2-5; D possibly matches TRBD1 or TRBD2 (5 bases each). CDR3 length: 14 residues. CDR1 and CDR2 (germline): WSHSY, SAAADI. V was cut by 6 bases and J by 5 bases, with 16 bases left in between. CDR3 amino acids: CASSPRELRETQYF. As DNA, the CDR3 is TGCGCCAGCAGCCCCAGGGAGCTCAGGGAGACCCAGTACTTC.

Comment on this clonotype: Given the absence of the conserved phenylalanine or tryptophan at the CDR3 end, a read error is likely. The V call is TRBV12-3 or TRBV12-4, the J call TRBJ1-1, with D possibly being TRBD1 (5 bases). This CDR3 has 14 residues. V was shortened by 2 bases and J by 0 bases, with 7 bases between the two germline ends. The CDR3, as DNA: TGTGCCAGCAGTTTATCAGGGATGAACACTGAAGCTTTCCTT. This sequence encodes CASSLSGMNTEAFL.

The sample holds a few counts of this clonotype. This chain links TRBV7-3 with TRBJ2-1; TRBD1 agrees at 9 bases. The V gene's germline CDR1 is SGHTA and CDR2 FQGTGA. This CDR3 region has 16 residues. Trimming cost V 0 bases and J 10 bases; bases outside gene matches: 10. The CDR3, as DNA: TGTGCCAGCAGCTTAACGGGGGGACAGGGAGAGCGGGAGCAGTTCTTC. It translates to CASSLTGGQGEREQFF.

The table lists this clonotype with a few counts. A much larger clone differs by one base, so this may be a read error. The chain has TRBV6-6 and TRBJ1-1, with 8 bases identical to TRBD1. The CDR3 is made up of 16 amino acids. V lost 5 bases, J lost 5 bases, and 13 bases stayed unmatched. Germline V gene lookup returns CDR1 MNHNY and CDR2 SVGAGI (reference sequence). This CDR3 reads CASSHIQGAGDTEAFF. The CDR3 bases are TGTGCCAGCAGTCACATCCAGGGGGCCGGGGATACTGAAGCTTTCTTT.

This clonotype was counted a few times. The chain joins TRBV20-1 to TRBJ2-7; 11 positions agree with TRBD1. With V trimmed by 5 bases and J by 5 bases, 8 bases remained unmatched. CDR3 length: 14 residues. Germline assignment: CDR1 DFQATT and CDR2 SNEGSKA (reference sequence). The CDR3 DNA reads TGCAGTGCTGTCCCGGGACAGGGGGGCGACGAGCAGTACTTC. This gives the protein CSAVPGQGGDEQYF.

This sequence joins TRBV11-2 and TRBJ1-3, with no clear D. The CDR3 contains 14 residues. The V gene's germline CDR1 is SGHAT and CDR2 FQNNGV. V was trimmed by 1 base and J by 3 bases, leaving 7 bases between them. In DNA form, the CDR3 reads TGTGCCAGCAGCTTAGTACCGGGTGGAAACACCATATATTTT. It specifies CASSLVPGGNTIYF.

This clonotype appeared a single time. A read error is possible here, since a much larger clone lies one base away. The chain carries TRBV30 and TRBJ1-5; the D gene is possibly TRBD1 (6 bases). This CDR3 region has 13 residues. CDR1 GTSNPN and CDR2 SVGIG come from the germline V gene (reference sequence). CDR3 bases: TGTGCCTGGAGCTGGGGGGCTGGGCAGCCCCTGCATTTT. It yields the protein CAWSWGAGQPLHF.

As to this clonotype: Lacking the conserved final phenylalanine or tryptophan, this CDR3 likely reflects a read error. It is unclear where the CDR3 begins or ends on the DNA, so no DNA is shown, and the CDR3 is as TCRdb lists it. The chain carries TRBV11-2 and TRBJ2-3; whether TRBD1, the table's D call, matches the DNA was not checked. Germline loops: CDR1 SGHAT, CDR2 FQNNGV. The CDR3 is 15 residues long, counting both termini. This chain's CDR3 is CASSYRAQKGDTQCL.

As concerns this clonotype: An end of the junction differs from the germline gene, which may be a read error. The chain joins TRBV4-1 to TRBJ2-1; D ambiguous. CDR1 and CDR2 from the germline V gene are MGHRA and YSYEKL. CDR3 size: 16 residues. The CDR3 DNA is TGCGCCAGCAGCCGAGAGGCCCGGTTAACCTACAATGAGCAGTCCTTC. Translation: CASSREARLTYNEQSF.

A note on this clonotype: In this CDR3 the conserved last residue, phenylalanine or tryptophan, is missing, so a read error is likely. This CDR3 is CASRAGLAGGETQYL. The CDR3 DNA reads as TGCGCCAGCAGGGCCGGACTAGCGGGAGGGGAGACCCAGTACTTA. The V and J genes are TRBV10-2 and TRBJ2-5; 15 bases are shared with TRBD2. The CDR3 runs 15 residues. Trimming removed 6 bases from V and 5 bases from J; junction bases left unmatched: 4. Germline-derived CDR1 and CDR2 are WSHSY and SAAADI.

A word on this clonotype: A read error may explain this, as a much larger clone is one base away. The chain recombines TRBV29-1 with TRBJ2-3; maybe TRBD2 (6 bases). The length of the CDR3 is 12 residues. Germline lookup yields CDR1 SQVTM and CDR2 ANQGSEA. Trimming shortened V by 7 bases and J by 3 bases, and 11 bases separated the two germline ends. The CDR3 coding sequence is TGCAGCGGCGTCGGGACTACAGATACGCAGTATTTT. This codes for CSGVGTTDTQYF.

As for this clonotype: A much larger clone lies a single base off, so this may be a read error. CDR3 DNA sequence: TGTGCCAGCAGTTCCTCGGTCAGGGTCTCCTACGAGCAGTACTTC. Encoded protein: CASSSSVRVSYEQYF. This chain joins TRBV28 and TRBJ2-7, with D possibly being TRBD1 (5 bases). Germline-derived CDR1 and CDR2 are MDHEN and SYDVKM. The V gene lost 4 bases and the J gene lost 0 bases, with 13 bases spanning the gap. The CDR3 spans 15 residues.